What follows are 31 T cell receptor beta chains derived from one specimen sequenced in a study of OX40 agonist ivuxolimab in advanced cancers. The library came from the immunoSEQ multiplex PCR assay. Entries here come from immuneACCESS through TCRdb and include only in-frame sequences with V and J called. Some clones fail to appear in such tables; in the studies checked, an unresolved V gene covers under half of the shortfall, and the cause of the remainder is unknown. For this sample there are about 52,000 clones; around four fifths appear just once. In total, the top ten clones hold under 5% of the sample. Sequencing used CD4+ or CD8+ T cells sorted from blood, obtained in a trial of the OX40 agonist ivuxolimab. These receptors originate from an adult with an advanced solid tumor such as melanoma, head and neck, liver or kidney cancer.

The rearrangement joins TRBV9 to TRBJ2-5, with D maybe TRBD2 (5 bases). The CDR3 has 15 amino acids. Germline CDR1 and CDR2: SGDLS and YYNGEE. Trimming took 0 bases from V and 1 from J, leaving 10 bases between them. The chain's CDR3 is CASSVARGFQETQYF. CDR3 sequence (DNA): TGTGCCAGCAGCGTAGCACGAGGGTTCCAAGAGACCCAGTACTTC.

This chain joins TRBV11-3 and TRBJ2-7, with D perhaps matching TRBD1 or TRBD2 (6 bases each). Germline values: CDR1 SGHNT, CDR2 YENEEA. Between the trimmed V and J ends, which lost 4 bases and 1 base, there was a span of 14 bases. This CDR3 is 15 amino acids long. The CDR3: CASSSDRRESYEQYF. CDR3 coding DNA: TGTGCCAGCAGCTCTGACAGGAGGGAATCCTACGAGCAGTACTTC.

V usage is TRBV25-1 and J usage is TRBJ1-5; D might be TRBD1 (6 bases). Looked up from germline, CDR1 is MGHDK and CDR2 is SYGVNS. This CDR3 has 14 residues. V was clipped by 4 bases and J by 3 bases, with 10 bases between them. This CDR3 reads CASSVGQNNQPQHF. The CDR3 DNA reads as TGTGCCAGCAGTGTGGGACAAAACAATCAGCCCCAGCATTTT.

This rearrangement joins TRBV11-2 to TRBJ1-2, with a possible D match to TRBD1 (5 bases). The germline gives CDR1 SGHAT, CDR2 FQNNGV. CDR3 size: 14 residues. V lost 5 bases and J 2 bases, leaving 12 bases between the germline ends. The CDR3 coding sequence is TGTGCCAGCAGCCTTGGCAGGGCCAACTATGGCTACACCTTC. Its translation is CASSLGRANYGYTF. Complete variable domain (other parts from reference TRBV11-2 and TRBJ1-2): EAGVAQSPRYKIIEKRQSVAFWCNPISGHATLYWYQQILGQGPKLLIQFQNNGVVDDSQLPKDRFSAERLKGVDSTLKIQPAKLEDSAVYLCASSLGRANYGYTFGSGTRLTVV.

The chain employs TRBV10-3 and TRBJ2-7; D perhaps matches TRBD1 (5 bases). V shed 6 bases and J shed 5 bases, with 17 bases lying between them. Per germline, CDR1 ENHRY and CDR2 SYGVKD. This CDR3 is 14 amino acids long. The CDR3 DNA is TGTGCCATCAGCCCAGGGCACCAAGGAGACGAGCAGTACTTC. Translating it yields CAISPGHQGDEQYF.

The chain employs TRBV18 and TRBJ2-5, with 14 bases fitting TRBD2. The J segment lost 0 bases and the V segment lost 2 bases, leaving 8 bases of the junction unmatched. This CDR3 is built from 19 residues. Germline V gene sequence: CDR1 KGHSH, CDR2 LQKENI. CDR3 in DNA: TGTGCCAGCTCACCAAGGACTAGCGGGGGGCTCTCCCACCAAGAGACCCAGTACTTC. It specifies CASSPRTSGGLSHQETQYF.

The chain is built from TRBV9 and TRBJ2-7, with 7 bases lining up with TRBD2. Per germline, CDR1 SGDLS and CDR2 YYNGEE. The CDR3 covers 14 residues. V trimming: 8 bases; J trimming: 3 bases; junction bases outside the gene matches: 11. CDR3 sequence reads: CASSGASGFYEQYF. As DNA, the CDR3 is TGTGCCAGTTCTGGGGCTAGCGGTTTCTACGAGCAGTACTTC.

V gene TRBV5-6 combines with J gene TRBJ1-4; 7 nucleotides align to TRBD1. V shed 0 bases, J shed 4 bases, and the junction held 6 bases outside the gene matches. The CDR3 is 16 amino acids. Germline assignment: CDR1 SGHDT and CDR2 YYEEEE. The DNA for the CDR3 is TGTGCCAGCAGCTTGGCCTTAGCAGGGGGTAATGAAAAACTGTTTTTT. Translated, it gives CASSLALAGGNEKLFF.

V is TRBV30 and J is TRBJ2-5; D is uncertain. The V gene lost 7 bases and the J gene lost 3 bases, with 12 bases spanning the gap. The CDR3 contains 12 residues. CDR1 and CDR2 (germline): GTSNPN, SVGIG (reference sequence). The CDR3 DNA is TGTGCCTCCACGAGCCAGAAAGAGACCCAGTACTTC. Translated: CASTSQKETQYF.

A note on this clone: At one end the junction does not follow the germline gene, possibly because of a read error. In DNA, the CDR3 is TGTGCCAGCTCTTTCGGACAGGAGGATTTTCGCTACGCCTTC. Encoded protein: CASSFGQEDFRYAF. The chain recombines TRBV18 with TRBJ1-2, with 7 bases fitting TRBD1. Germline values: CDR1 KGHSH, CDR2 LQKENI. CDR3 length: 14 residues. The full variable domain, completed using reference TRBV18 and TRBJ1-2, is NAGVMQNPRHLVRRRGQEARLRCSPMKGHSHVYWYRQLPEEGLKFMVYLQKENIIDESGMPKERFSAEFPKEGPSILRIQQVVRGDSAAYFCASSFGQEDFRYAFGSGTRLTVV.

The chain recombines TRBV5-1 with TRBJ2-7; the D gene is possibly TRBD1 (5 bases). The CDR3 has 14 amino acids. V lost 4 bases and J 4 bases, leaving 15 bases between the germline ends. Germline CDR1 SGHRS, CDR2 YFSETQ. CDR3 coding DNA: TGCGCCAGCAGCGCCGTCAGGGTTGGGTACGAGCAGTACTTC. Translating it yields CASSAVRVGYEQYF.

The V call is TRBV5-4, the J call TRBJ2-5; no firm D call. From germline, CDR1 is SGHNT and CDR2 YYREEE (reference sequence). V was pared by 2 bases and J by 2 bases, with 7 bases between. The CDR3 is made up of 13 amino acids. CDR3 protein: CASSFGQQETQYF. The DNA for the CDR3 is TGTGCCAGCAGCTTCGGTCAGCAAGAGACCCAGTACTTC.

The rearrangement joins TRBV5-1 to TRBJ2-7, with a tentative D call TRBD1 (6 bases). The germline V and J ends were trimmed by 0 bases and 4 bases, with 11 bases remaining between them. The CDR3 extends over 14 amino acids. Germline V CDR1 and CDR2: SGHRS, YFSETQ. CDR3 protein: CASSLAGQSYEQYF. The CDR3 DNA is TGCGCCAGCAGCTTGGCTGGACAGTCATACGAGCAGTACTTC.

The chain employs TRBV9 and TRBJ2-7; 8 bases agree with TRBD1. The J segment lost 3 bases and the V segment lost 0 bases, leaving 11 bases of the junction unmatched. The V gene's germline CDR1 is SGDLS and CDR2 YYNGEE. The CDR3 runs to 17 residues. The DNA for the CDR3 is TGTGCCAGCAGCGTAGCATCTTGGACGGACAGGGTCTACGAGCAGTACTTC. This codes for CASSVASWTDRVYEQYF.

The chain has TRBV28 and TRBJ2-1; D might be TRBD1 (5 bases). The CDR3 spans 10 residues. CDR1 MDHEN and CDR2 SYDVKM come from the germline V gene. CDR3 nucleotide sequence: TGTGCGACAGTTTACAATGAGCAGTTCTTC. Translating it yields CATVYNEQFF.

This chain joins TRBV7-6 and TRBJ2-3; a possible D gene is TRBD1 (5 bases). Per germline, CDR1 SGHVS and CDR2 FNYEAQ. V was pared by 1 base and J by 2 bases, with 10 bases between. The CDR3 contains 15 residues. The CDR3 region is CASSLEGRVTDTQYF. Written as DNA, the CDR3 is TGTGCCAGCAGCTTAGAAGGCAGGGTCACAGATACGCAGTATTTT.

This clone was seen just once. V and J are TRBV29-1 and TRBJ2-7; 8 bases are a match to TRBD2. The ends lost 5 bases at V and 1 base at J; junction bases unmatched: 7. The CDR3 has 14 amino acids. The germline V gene encodes CDR1 SQVTM and CDR2 ANQGSEA. The CDR3 DNA follows: TGCAGCGTTTTTAGCCGGGGGGGATCCTACGAGCAGTACTTC. It yields the protein CSVFSRGGSYEQYF.

This chain connects TRBV11-3 to TRBJ2-1; D may be TRBD2 (5 bases). V lost 5 bases, J lost 10 bases, and 9 bases lay in between. This CDR3 region has 11 residues. Germline-derived CDR1 and CDR2 are SGHNT and YENEEA. The CDR3 DNA follows: TGTGCCAGCAGCCGGGGTCACGAGCAGTTCTTC. This codes for CASSRGHEQFF.

The V call is TRBV10-3, the J call TRBJ2-5, with TRBD1 identical over 8 bases. The CDR3 consists of 13 residues. The ends lost 6 bases at V and 7 bases at J; junction bases unmatched: 7. Germline values: CDR1 ENHRY, CDR2 SYGVKD. CDR3 DNA sequence: TGTGCCATCAGCGCCGGACAGGGCTCGACCCAGTACTTC. This translates into CAISAGQGSTQYF.

The chain has TRBV7-9 and TRBJ2-5, with D possibly matching TRBD2 (5 bases). The V gene lost 5 bases and the J gene lost 5 bases, with 15 bases spanning the gap. CDR1 and CDR2 from the germline V gene are SEHNR and FQNEAQ (reference sequence). The CDR3 is made up of 14 amino acids. CDR3 region: CASSETGIGETQYF. The CDR3 DNA is TGTGCCAGCAGCGAAACGGGGATTGGGGAGACCCAGTACTTC.

The J gene is TRBJ1-1, the V gene TRBV11-1; D is uncertain. This CDR3 comprises 13 residues. V lost 4 bases and J 3 bases, leaving 9 bases between the germline ends. The germline CDR1 and CDR2 sequences are SGHAT and FQDESV (reference sequence). The CDR3 DNA is TGTGCCAGCAGCTGGACCCCTGACACTGAAGCTTTCTTT. Its protein product is CASSWTPDTEAFF.

J is TRBJ1-5 and V is TRBV28; 12 positions match TRBD1. The V gene end was trimmed by 6 bases and the J gene end by 5 bases; junction bases not matched to a gene: 11. This CDR3 is 17 amino acids long. CDR1 MDHEN and CDR2 SYDVKM come from the germline V gene. In DNA form, the CDR3 reads TGTGCCAGCAGCTACCTCCCCGGGACAGGGGGCCATCAGCCCCAGCATTTT. Encoded protein: CASSYLPGTGGHQPQHF.

The genes are TRBV11-2 and TRBJ2-3; the D is unclear. The V gene's germline CDR1 is SGHAT and CDR2 FQNNGV. The V end lost 3 bases, the J end lost 0 bases, and 10 bases lay between the germline ends. The CDR3 has 15 residues. DNA of the CDR3: TGTGCCAGCAGCTTTGAATTAACCAGCACAGATACGCAGTATTTT. This codes for CASSFELTSTDTQYF.

The chain combines TRBV7-9 with TRBJ2-1; TRBD2 aligns across 15 bases. The CDR3 sequence is 17 residues long. V lost 4 bases and J lost 4; bases outside the gene matches: 5. Germline V CDR1 and CDR2: SEHNR, FQNEAQ (reference sequence). In DNA form, the CDR3 reads TGTGCCAGCAGCTCTTCCGGGACTAGCGGGGGGTACAATGAGCAGTTCTTC. Amino acids: CASSSSGTSGGYNEQFF.

This clone was seen a handful of times. This chain connects TRBV5-1 to TRBJ2-5, with D unresolved. Trimming cost V 0 bases and J 1 base, with 7 bases left between them. This CDR3 is built from 14 residues. In germline, CDR1 is SGHRS, CDR2 YFSETQ. CDR3 protein: CASSLVRPQETQYF. CDR3 nucleotides: TGCGCCAGCAGCTTGGTACGTCCCCAAGAGACCCAGTACTTC.

This chain joins TRBV2 and TRBJ2-5; TRBD1 might be the D (5 bases). This CDR3 contains 14 residues. V was cut by 6 bases and J by 3 bases, with 14 bases left in between. Germline CDR1 and CDR2: SNHLY and FYNNEI. The CDR3 is CASRPRATKETQYF. CDR3 sequence (DNA): TGTGCCAGCAGGCCCAGGGCCACGAAAGAGACCCAGTACTTC.

A word on this clone: Compared with germline, one end of the junction differs, possibly owing to a read error. The chain joins TRBV2 to TRBJ1-2, with TRBD1 as a possible D gene (5 bases). Per germline, CDR1 SNHLY and CDR2 FYNNEI. The CDR3 consists of 11 residues. CDR3 in DNA: TGTGCCAGCAGTGAAGAGGCCGGGACCGACTTC. Its protein is CASSEEAGTDF.

The rearrangement links TRBV4-2 to TRBJ1-1; 7 bases are a match to TRBD1. The CDR3 extends over 17 amino acids. Unmatched junction bases numbered 8, after V lost 1 base and J lost 0 bases. Germline V gene sequence: CDR1 LGHNA, CDR2 YNFKEQ. The CDR3 DNA is TGTGCCAGCAGCCAAGGTTACAGGGGATACGTGAACACTGAAGCTTTCTTT. Translating it yields CASSQGYRGYVNTEAFF.

The chain carries TRBV28 and TRBJ2-3, with D possibly being TRBD2 (5 bases). The CDR3 totals 13 residues. Trimming took off 5 bases at V and 7 bases at J, with 13 bases between the two ends. In germline, CDR1 is MDHEN, CDR2 SYDVKM. CDR3 bases: TGTGCCAGCAGTCTCGAGCGGAGAAATACGCAGTATTTT. It codes for CASSLERRNTQYF.

This clone was seen a few times. The chain carries TRBV9 and TRBJ1-2; D is unresolved. The CDR3 has 13 residues. Trimming stripped 4 bases from V and 8 bases from J, with 15 bases between. Germline V lookup: CDR1 SGDLS, CDR2 YYNGEE. The CDR3 region has the DNA TGTGCCAGCAGCCTCAGCACGGGTTTAGGCTACACCTTC. Protein: CASSLSTGLGYTF.

The chain recombines TRBV6-5 with TRBJ2-2; 9 bases agree with TRBD1. The CDR3 covers 16 residues. V dropped 2 bases and J dropped 6; count of bases not matched to a gene: 7. Germline loops: CDR1 MNHEY, CDR2 SVGAGI. CDR3 region: CASSYAGTGRSGELFF. The CDR3 DNA reads as TGTGCCAGCAGTTACGCGGGGACAGGGCGCTCCGGGGAGCTGTTTTTT.